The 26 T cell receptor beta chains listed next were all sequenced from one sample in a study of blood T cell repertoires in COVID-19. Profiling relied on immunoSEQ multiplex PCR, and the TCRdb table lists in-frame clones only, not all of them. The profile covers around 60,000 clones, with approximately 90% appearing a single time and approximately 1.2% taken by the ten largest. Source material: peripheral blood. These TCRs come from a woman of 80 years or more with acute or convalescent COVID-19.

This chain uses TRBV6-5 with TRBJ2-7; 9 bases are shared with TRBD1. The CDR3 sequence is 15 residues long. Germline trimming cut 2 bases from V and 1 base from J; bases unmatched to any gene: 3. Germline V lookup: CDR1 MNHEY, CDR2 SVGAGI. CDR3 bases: TGTGCCAGCAGTTACGCGACAGGGGGTTCCTACGAGCAGTACTTC. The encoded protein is CASSYATGGSYEQYF.

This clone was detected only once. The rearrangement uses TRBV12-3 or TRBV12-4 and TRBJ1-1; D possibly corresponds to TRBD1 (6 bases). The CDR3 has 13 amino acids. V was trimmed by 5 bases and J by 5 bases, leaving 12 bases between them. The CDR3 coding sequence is TGTGCCAGCAGTATTAACAGGGAAACTGAAGCTTTCTTT. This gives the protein CASSINRETEAFF.

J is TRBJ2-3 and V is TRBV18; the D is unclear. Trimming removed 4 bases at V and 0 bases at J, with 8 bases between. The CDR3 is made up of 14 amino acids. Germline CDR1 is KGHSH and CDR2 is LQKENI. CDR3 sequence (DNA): TGTGCCAGCTCACTGCGGCAGAGCACAGATACGCAGTATTTT. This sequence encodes CASSLRQSTDTQYF.

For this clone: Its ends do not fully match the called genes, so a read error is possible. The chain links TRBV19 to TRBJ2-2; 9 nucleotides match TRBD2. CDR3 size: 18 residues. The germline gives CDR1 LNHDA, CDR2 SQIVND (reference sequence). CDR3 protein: CASSTRLAGATNAGELFF. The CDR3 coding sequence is TGTGCCAGTAGTACGAGATTAGCGGGAGCCACGAACGCCGGGGAGCTGTTTTTT.

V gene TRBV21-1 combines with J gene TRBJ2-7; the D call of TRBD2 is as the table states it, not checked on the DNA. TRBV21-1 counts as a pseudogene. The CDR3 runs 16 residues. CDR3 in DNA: TGTGCCAGCAGCAAAGAGGAGGGCGGGCTCTCCTACGAGCAGTACTTC. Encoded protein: CASSKEEGGLSYEQYF.

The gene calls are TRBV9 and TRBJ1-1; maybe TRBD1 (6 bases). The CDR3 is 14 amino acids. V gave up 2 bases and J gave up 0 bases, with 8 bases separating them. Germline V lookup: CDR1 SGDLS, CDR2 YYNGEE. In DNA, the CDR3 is TGTGCCAGCAGCGTCAGGGGTATGAACACTGAAGCTTTCTTT. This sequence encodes CASSVRGMNTEAFF.

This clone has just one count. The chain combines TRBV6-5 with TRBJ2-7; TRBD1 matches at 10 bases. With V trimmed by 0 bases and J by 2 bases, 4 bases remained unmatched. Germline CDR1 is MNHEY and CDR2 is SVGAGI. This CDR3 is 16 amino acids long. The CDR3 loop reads CASSYSGTGVTYEQYF. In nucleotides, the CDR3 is TGTGCCAGCAGTTACTCTGGGACAGGGGTTACCTACGAGCAGTACTTC.

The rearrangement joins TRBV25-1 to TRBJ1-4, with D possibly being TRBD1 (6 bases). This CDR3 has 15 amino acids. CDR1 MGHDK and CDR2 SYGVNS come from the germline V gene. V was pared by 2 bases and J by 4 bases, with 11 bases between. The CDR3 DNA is TGTGCCAGCAGTGAAAGGTTAGGGGGTAATGAAAAACTGTTTTTT. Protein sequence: CASSERLGGNEKLFF. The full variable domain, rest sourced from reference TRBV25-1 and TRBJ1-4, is EADIYQTPRYLVIGTGKKITLECSQTMGHDKMYWYQQDPGMELHLIHYSYGVNSTEKGDLSSESTVSRIRTEHFPLTLESARPSHTSQYLCASSERLGGNEKLFFGSGTQLSVL.

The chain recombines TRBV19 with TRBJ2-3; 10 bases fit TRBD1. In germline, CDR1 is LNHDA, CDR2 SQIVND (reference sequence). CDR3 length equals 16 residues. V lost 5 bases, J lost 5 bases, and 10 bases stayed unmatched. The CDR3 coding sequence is TGTGCCAGTAGTTGGACAGGGGGTAGGGTAAGAGATACGCAGTATTTT. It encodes CASSWTGGRVRDTQYF.

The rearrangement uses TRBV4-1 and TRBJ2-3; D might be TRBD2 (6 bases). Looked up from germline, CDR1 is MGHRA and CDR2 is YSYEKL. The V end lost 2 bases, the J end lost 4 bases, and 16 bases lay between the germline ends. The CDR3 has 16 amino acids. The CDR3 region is CASSQISKGGPDTQYF. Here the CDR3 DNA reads TGCGCCAGCAGCCAAATTTCTAAAGGAGGGCCAGATACGCAGTATTTT.

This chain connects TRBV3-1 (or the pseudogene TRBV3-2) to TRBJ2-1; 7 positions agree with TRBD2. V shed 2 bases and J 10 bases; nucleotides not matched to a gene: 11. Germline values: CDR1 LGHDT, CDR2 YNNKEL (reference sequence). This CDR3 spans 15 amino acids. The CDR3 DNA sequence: TGTGCCAGCAGCCAATTAAGAAGCGGGATGGGAGAGCAGTTCTTC. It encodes CASSQLRSGMGEQFF.

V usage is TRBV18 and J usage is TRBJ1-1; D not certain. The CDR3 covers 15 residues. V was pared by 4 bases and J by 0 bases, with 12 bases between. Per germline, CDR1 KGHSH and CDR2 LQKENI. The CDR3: CASSLGEAVNTEAFF. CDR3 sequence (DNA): TGTGCCAGCTCACTAGGAGAGGCTGTGAACACTGAAGCTTTCTTT.

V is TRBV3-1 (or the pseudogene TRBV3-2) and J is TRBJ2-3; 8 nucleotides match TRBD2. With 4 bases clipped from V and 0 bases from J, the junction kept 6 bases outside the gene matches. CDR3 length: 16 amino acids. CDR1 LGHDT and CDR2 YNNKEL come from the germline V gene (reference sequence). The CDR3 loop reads CASSLERESSTDTQYF. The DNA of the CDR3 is TGTGCCAGCAGCCTGGAGCGGGAGAGTAGCACAGATACGCAGTATTTT.

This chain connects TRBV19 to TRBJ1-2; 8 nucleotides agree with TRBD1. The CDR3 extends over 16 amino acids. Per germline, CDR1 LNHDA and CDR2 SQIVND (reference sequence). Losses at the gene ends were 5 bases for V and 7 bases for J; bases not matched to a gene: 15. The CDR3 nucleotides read TGTGCCAGTAGTTTCCCCCCAGGGGGCGCCTCGCTTGGCTACACCTTC. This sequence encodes CASSFPPGGASLGYTF.

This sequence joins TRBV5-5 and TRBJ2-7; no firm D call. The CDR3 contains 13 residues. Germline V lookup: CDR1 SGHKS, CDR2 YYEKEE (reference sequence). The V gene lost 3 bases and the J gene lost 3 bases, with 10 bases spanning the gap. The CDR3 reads CASSSYGDYEQYF. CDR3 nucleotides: TGTGCCAGCAGCTCCTACGGAGACTACGAGCAGTACTTC.

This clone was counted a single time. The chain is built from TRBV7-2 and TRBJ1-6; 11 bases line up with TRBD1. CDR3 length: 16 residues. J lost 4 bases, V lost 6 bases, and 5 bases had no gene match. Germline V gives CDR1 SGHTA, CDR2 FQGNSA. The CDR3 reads CASSPGTGGYNSPLHF. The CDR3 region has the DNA TGTGCCAGCAGTCCCGGGACAGGGGGTTATAATTCACCCCTCCACTTT.

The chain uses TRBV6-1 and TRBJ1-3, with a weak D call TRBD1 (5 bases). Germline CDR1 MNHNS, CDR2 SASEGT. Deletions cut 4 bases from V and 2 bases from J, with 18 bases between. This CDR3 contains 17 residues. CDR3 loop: CASSARGQGGAGNTIYF. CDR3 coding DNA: TGTGCCAGCAGTGCTAGGGGCCAGGGTGGGGCTGGAAACACCATATATTTT.

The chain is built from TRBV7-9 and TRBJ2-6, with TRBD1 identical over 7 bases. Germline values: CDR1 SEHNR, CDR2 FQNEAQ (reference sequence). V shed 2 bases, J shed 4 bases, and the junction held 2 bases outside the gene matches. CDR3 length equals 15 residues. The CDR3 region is CASSLTGVGANVLTF. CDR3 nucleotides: TGTGCCAGCAGCTTAACAGGGGTCGGGGCCAACGTCCTGACTTTC.

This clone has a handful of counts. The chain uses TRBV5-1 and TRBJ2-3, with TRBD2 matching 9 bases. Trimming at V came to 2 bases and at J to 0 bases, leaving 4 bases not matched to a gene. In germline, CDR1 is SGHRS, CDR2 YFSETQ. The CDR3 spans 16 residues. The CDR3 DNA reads TGCGCCAGCAGCTTAAGACTAGCGGAGAGCACAGATACGCAGTATTTT. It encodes CASSLRLAESTDTQYF.

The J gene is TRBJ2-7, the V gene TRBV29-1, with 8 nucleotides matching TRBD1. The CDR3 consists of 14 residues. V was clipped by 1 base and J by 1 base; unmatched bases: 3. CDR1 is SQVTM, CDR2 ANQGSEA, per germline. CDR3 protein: CSVEGTGLSYEQYF. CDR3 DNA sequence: TGCAGCGTTGAAGGGACAGGGTTGTCCTACGAGCAGTACTTC.

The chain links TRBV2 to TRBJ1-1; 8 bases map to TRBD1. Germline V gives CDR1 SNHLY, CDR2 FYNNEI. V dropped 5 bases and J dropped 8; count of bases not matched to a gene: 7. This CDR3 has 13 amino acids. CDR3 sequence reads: CASSRDRDREAFF. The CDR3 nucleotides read TGTGCCAGCAGTAGAGACCGGGACAGGGAAGCTTTCTTT.

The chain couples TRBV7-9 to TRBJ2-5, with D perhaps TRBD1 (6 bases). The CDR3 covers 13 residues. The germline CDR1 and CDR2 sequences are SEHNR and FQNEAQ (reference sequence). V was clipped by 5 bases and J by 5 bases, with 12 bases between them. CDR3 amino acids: CASSPTGMETQYF. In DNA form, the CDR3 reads TGTGCCAGCAGCCCCACAGGGATGGAGACCCAGTACTTC.

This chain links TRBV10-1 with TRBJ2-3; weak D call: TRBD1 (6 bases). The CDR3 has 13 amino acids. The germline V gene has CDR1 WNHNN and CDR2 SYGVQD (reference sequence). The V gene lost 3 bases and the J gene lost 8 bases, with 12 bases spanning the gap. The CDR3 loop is CASSEGGPGTQYF. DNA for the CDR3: TGCGCCAGCAGTGAAGGGGGTCCGGGTACGCAGTATTTT.

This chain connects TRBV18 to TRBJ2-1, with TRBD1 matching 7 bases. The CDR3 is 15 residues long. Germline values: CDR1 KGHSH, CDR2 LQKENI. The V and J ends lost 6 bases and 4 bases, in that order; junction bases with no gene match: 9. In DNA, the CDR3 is TGTGCCAGCTCCTCCACAGGGGACGGATACAATGAGCAGTTCTTC. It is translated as CASSSTGDGYNEQFF.

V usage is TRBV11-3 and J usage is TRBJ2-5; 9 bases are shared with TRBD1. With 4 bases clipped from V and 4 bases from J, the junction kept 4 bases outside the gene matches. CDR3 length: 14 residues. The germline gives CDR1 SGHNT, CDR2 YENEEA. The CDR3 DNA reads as TGTGCCAGCAGCTCCGGACAGGGGCGAGAGACCCAGTACTTC. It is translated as CASSSGQGRETQYF.

CDR3 residues: CASTGTVSNQPQHF. CDR3 nucleotides: TGTGCCAGCACCGGGACAGTGAGCAATCAGCCCCAGCATTTT. V and J are TRBV6-5 and TRBJ1-5, with 7 nucleotides matching TRBD1. CDR3 length equals 14 residues. V was pared by 7 bases and J by 1 base, with 4 bases of the junction left unmatched. CDR1 is MNHEY, CDR2 SVGAGI, per germline.